Below are 8 T cell receptor beta chains sequenced from a single sample in a study of control samples from healthy donors and cancer patients. Sequencing used immunoSEQ multiplex PCR; TCRdb keeps in-frame clones, though not all of them. The data show more than 75,000 clones, with roughly 83% seen just once and about 10% held by the top ten. Sequencing was performed on blood. Receptors were obtained from a woman aged 25 to 39 in good health.

The J gene is TRBJ2-5, the V gene TRBV9; TRBD2 matches 7 bases. V shed 3 bases, J shed 1 base, and the junction held 6 bases outside the gene matches. The CDR3 extends over 15 amino acids. The germline CDR1 and CDR2 sequences are SGDLS and YYNGEE. Written as DNA, the CDR3 is TGTGCCAGCAGCGGGGCGGGACTACTCCAAGAGACCCAGTACTTC. Translation gives CASSGAGLLQETQYF. Filled out from reference TRBV9 and TRBJ2-5, the complete variable domain reads DSGVTQTPKHLITATGQRVTLRCSPRSGDLSVYWYQQSLDQGLQFLIQYYNGEERAKGNILERFSAQQFPDLHSELNLSSLELGDSALYFCASSGAGLLQETQYFGPGTRLLVL.

This clone appeared a single time. The chain combines TRBV10-3 with TRBJ2-7, with 11 bases that match TRBD2. The CDR3 spans 15 residues. The trim removed 3 bases at V and 2 bases at J, leaving 3 bases unmatched. Germline-derived CDR1 and CDR2 are ENHRY and SYGVKD. This chain's CDR3 is CAISDPGLAAYEQYF. Written as DNA, the CDR3 is TGTGCCATCAGTGATCCGGGACTAGCGGCCTACGAGCAGTACTTC.

The rearrangement links TRBV4-2 to TRBJ1-6, with TRBD1 matching over 7 bases. Trimming took 0 bases from V and 8 from J; bases not matched to a gene: 4. The CDR3 extends over 15 amino acids. The V gene's germline CDR1 is LGHNA and CDR2 YNFKEQ. The CDR3 here is CASSQDRDRDSPLHF. CDR3 DNA: TGTGCCAGCAGCCAAGACCGGGACAGAGATTCACCCCTCCACTTT.

The V call is TRBV12-3 or TRBV12-4, the J call TRBJ1-2; 9 bases fit TRBD1. This CDR3 spans 13 amino acids. V lost 5 bases to trimming and J lost 8 bases; unmatched junction nucleotides: 6. CDR3 amino acids: CASSAGTGFGYTF. The CDR3 nucleotides are TGTGCCAGCAGTGCCGGGACAGGGTTCGGCTACACCTTC.

With regard to this clone: A much more abundant neighbour one base away suggests this may be a read error. This chain links TRBV2 with TRBJ1-1, with no clear D. CDR3 length: 11 amino acids. V lost 8 bases and J 0 bases, leaving 4 bases between the germline ends. Germline V gene data show CDR1 as SNHLY and CDR2 as FYNNEI. The CDR3: CASGVNTEAFF. CDR3 nucleotides: TGTGCCAGCGGGGTGAACACTGAAGCTTTCTTT.

A single count supports this clone. The same CDR3 arises from other DNA sequences in this sample as well. The gene calls are TRBV14 and TRBJ1-1; D is perhaps TRBD1 (6 bases). The CDR3 consists of 13 residues. The germline V and J ends were trimmed by 1 base and 6 bases, with 9 bases remaining between them. The germline gives CDR1 SGHDN, CDR2 FVKESK. The CDR3 DNA reads TGTGCCAGCAGCCAAGTTAAGGGGGCTGAAGCTTTCTTT. This codes for CASSQVKGAEAFF.

The chain joins TRBV24-1 to TRBJ2-3; D gene uncertain. The CDR3 has 14 amino acids. Germline CDR1 is KGHDR and CDR2 is SFDVKD. Between the trimmed V and J ends, which lost 3 bases and 2 bases, there was a span of 8 bases. The DNA of the CDR3 is TGTGCCACCAGTGATAGAAGGGACACAGATACGCAGTATTTT. This codes for CATSDRRDTDTQYF.

V and J are TRBV10-1 and TRBJ1-3; D unclear. The CDR3 consists of 12 residues. Germline lookup yields CDR1 WNHNN and CDR2 SYGVQD (reference sequence). The ends were cut back, 7 bases at V and 2 bases at J, with 6 bases in the middle. DNA for the CDR3: TGCGCCAGCACTGAAGCTGGAAACACCATATATTTT. Encoded protein: CASTEAGNTIYF.